This T cell receptor beta chain was observed in a study of blood T cell repertoires in COVID-19. Study at large: Samples representing acute and convalescent COVID-19 were sourced from the United States, Italy and Spain. The analysed material was cDNA or gDNA that came from T cells, B-cell-depleted T cells, or PBMCs.

Germline CDR1 and CDR2: MDHEN and SYDVKM. The germline V and J ends were trimmed by 2 bases and 4 bases, with 6 bases remaining between them. The CDR3 consists of 12 residues. Method: immunoSEQ multiplex PCR; TCRdb's copy keeps in-frame clones and lacks some. The sample records over 200,000 clones, over 65% being singletons. This chain uses TRBV28 with TRBJ2-7; D is undetermined. The clonotype was recovered from a woman in her 70s with active or convalescent COVID-19. The source material was peripheral blood. This CDR3 reads CASSLPGYEQYF. The CDR3 region has the DNA TGTGCCAGCAGTTTACCCGGTTACGAGCAGTACTTC.